Shown below are 11 T cell receptor beta chains from a single sample sequenced in a study of shared clonotypes between healthy human individuals. The protocol was immunoSEQ multiplex PCR, while the TCRdb copy is restricted to in-frame clones and leaves out a portion. The data show about 380,000 clones, with just over 95% seen just once and around 0.3% held by the top ten. Sequencing was performed on memory CD8+ T cells sorted from blood. Described subset: CD45RO+ cells pooled with CCR7-negative TemRA cells. These TCRs come from a man aged 25 to 45 in good health.

The genes are TRBV5-1 and TRBJ2-3, with D unclear. CDR3 size: 17 residues. Trimming took 0 bases from V and 1 from J, leaving 15 bases between them. In germline, CDR1 is SGHRS, CDR2 YFSETQ. This chain's CDR3 is CASSLGEVPRGTDTQYF. In nucleotides, the CDR3 is TGCGCCAGCAGCTTGGGTGAGGTTCCTCGGGGCACAGATACGCAGTATTTT.

This chain links TRBV18 with TRBJ2-3, with TRBD1 matching 9 bases. The V and J ends lost 3 bases and 1 base, in that order; junction bases with no gene match: 5. Germline V gene sequence: CDR1 KGHSH, CDR2 LQKENI. The length of the CDR3 is 16 residues. The CDR3 is CASSPRDRAGTDTQYF. CDR3 in DNA: TGTGCCAGCTCACCTCGGGACAGGGCAGGCACAGATACGCAGTATTTT.

This chain links TRBV28 with TRBJ2-7, with D maybe TRBD2 (5 bases). CDR1 and CDR2 (germline): MDHEN, SYDVKM. V was cut by 3 bases and J by 2 bases, with 11 bases left in between. This CDR3 is 14 amino acids long. The CDR3 DNA reads as TGTGCCAGCAGTTTGGGTAGCGACACCTACGAGCAGTACTTC. Translating gives CASSLGSDTYEQYF. The full variable domain, its missing parts supplied by reference TRBV28 and TRBJ2-7, is DVKVTQSSRYLVKRTGEKVFLECVQDMDHENMFWYRQDPGLGLRLIYFSYDVKMKEKGDIPEGYSVSREKKERFSLILESASTNQTSMYLCASSLGSDTYEQYFGPGTRLTVT.

The V gene is TRBV6-6, the J gene TRBJ1-3; possible D gene TRBD1, 5 bases. This CDR3 is 15 amino acids long. Germline V gene sequence: CDR1 MNHNY, CDR2 SVGAGI (reference sequence). The germline V and J ends were trimmed by 7 bases and 0 bases, with 13 bases remaining between them. The CDR3 region is CASKDSFFSGNTIYF. CDR3 coding DNA: TGTGCCAGCAAAGACAGTTTCTTCTCTGGAAACACCATATATTTT.

The J gene is TRBJ2-5, the V gene TRBV12-5; D possibly corresponds to TRBD2 (5 bases). This CDR3 has 13 amino acids. CDR1 LGHNT and CDR2 FRNRAP come from the germline V gene. V gave up 1 base and J gave up 5 bases, with 8 bases separating them. The CDR3 loop is CASGLGRGETQYF. CDR3 DNA sequence: TGTGCTAGTGGTTTGGGCAGAGGGGAGACCCAGTACTTC.

The chain employs TRBV19 and TRBJ2-2; unclear D gene. V was shortened by 2 bases and J by 2 bases, with 6 bases between the two germline ends. The germline V gene has CDR1 LNHDA and CDR2 SQIVND (reference sequence). This CDR3 has 14 amino acids. The CDR3 reads CASSIQVNTGELFF. CDR3 nucleotides: TGTGCCAGTAGTATACAGGTCAACACCGGGGAGCTGTTTTTT.

The chain recombines TRBV2 with TRBJ2-7; the D gene could be TRBD1 or TRBD2 (5 bases each). Germline lookup yields CDR1 SNHLY and CDR2 FYNNEI. The V end was cut by 8 bases, the J end by 4 bases, with 15 bases between. The CDR3 has 13 amino acids. The CDR3: CASGPGPVYEQYF. The CDR3 coding sequence is TGTGCCAGCGGACCGGGACCCGTTTACGAGCAGTACTTC.

This clone showed up just once. The chain links TRBV13 to TRBJ2-3; tentatively, D is TRBD1 (6 bases). Trimming shortened V by 4 bases and J by 5 bases, and 13 bases separated the two germline ends. CDR3 length: 14 residues. Germline V gene data show CDR1 as PRHDT and CDR2 as FYEKMQ (reference sequence). The CDR3: CASSYRQELDTQYF. CDR3 bases: TGTGCCAGCAGCTACCGACAGGAGTTAGATACGCAGTATTTT.

The chain recombines TRBV29-1 with TRBJ2-6, with 8 bases matching TRBD1. V lost 6 bases to trimming and J lost 0 bases; unmatched junction nucleotides: 7. Germline CDR1 reads SQVTM; CDR2 reads ANQGSEA. The CDR3 contains 16 residues. For the CDR3, the DNA is TGCAGCGTCGCAGGGGGCCCCCTCTCTGGGGCCAACGTCCTGACTTTC. Translation: CSVAGGPLSGANVLTF.

The chain has TRBV5-1 and TRBJ2-3; 10 bases agree with TRBD2. This CDR3 spans 16 amino acids. The germline CDR1 and CDR2 sequences are SGHRS and YFSETQ. V dropped 0 bases and J dropped 3; count of bases not matched to a gene: 4. DNA of the CDR3: TGCGCCAGCAGCTTGGTTTGGGGACTAGCGACAGATACGCAGTATTTT. As protein: CASSLVWGLATDTQYF.

This chain links TRBV11-2 with TRBJ2-5, with a tentative D call TRBD1 (6 bases). The DNA end favors TRBJ2-7, so the J call may be wrong. This CDR3 comprises 12 residues. Germline CDR1 reads SGHAT; CDR2 reads FQNNGV. As DNA, the CDR3 is TGTGCCAGCAAGCGGACAGCCTACGAGCAGTACTTC. Its protein is CASKRTAYEQYF.